A selection of T cell receptor beta chains follows, all from one sample in a study of spatial heterogeneity in lung cancer. TCRdb re-derived calls from the 5' RACE reads in MiXCR, one entry per CDR3 protein. The sample yields tens of thousands of distinct CDR3 sequences, around 8.4% seen once. This material consisted of PBMCs, taken at surgery. These receptors came from a female donor with early-stage non-small cell lung cancer. CDR3s include the opening cysteine and the closing phenylalanine or tryptophan. Each record gives: D gene, J gene, V gene, CDR3 protein. The D gene is left open where the match is weak.

>-|TRBJ1-5|TRBV28
CASLPPSAANQPQHF
>-|TRBJ2-5|TRBV3-1
CASSQDLHGYQETQYF
>TRBD1|TRBJ1-6|TRBV12-3/TRBV12-4
CASKRTGTGFSPLHF
>-|TRBJ2-1|TRBV19
CASRDRSYGSYNEQFF
>-|TRBJ1-2|TRBV7-2
CASRPGGPQGYGYTF
>TRBD2|TRBJ2-2|TRBV3-1
CASSFGLAGSTGELFF
>TRBD1|TRBJ1-5|TRBV28
CASSSRGQGVAQPQHF
>-|TRBJ1-1|TRBV20-1
CSARDRLGPGTEAFF
>-|TRBJ1-5|TRBV7-9
CASSIGNNQPQHF
>-|TRBJ1-1|TRBV2
CAQSGQHHRGAEAFF
>-|TRBJ2-5|TRBV7-9
CASSLIGPRAETQYF
>-|TRBJ1-3|TRBV28
CASSNAGTFSGNTIYF
>-|TRBJ1-2|TRBV18
CASSPTGGIYGYTF
>TRBD1|TRBJ2-1|TRBV12-3/TRBV12-4
CASSLQTGGNEQFF
>-|TRBJ1-5|TRBV18
CASSPYGSNQPQHF
>-|TRBJ2-5|TRBV7-3
CASSLSQGTQYF
>-|TRBJ2-2|TRBV20-1
CSATTPTNTGELFF
>TRBD1|TRBJ2-2|TRBV3-1
CASSPTGTVYTGELFF
>-|TRBJ1-1|TRBV5-1
CASSTGDKNTEAFF
>-|TRBJ2-5|TRBV28
CASIPGADYQETQYF
>-|TRBJ1-2|TRBV6-6
CASSPPGARGYTF
>TRBD1|TRBJ1-2|TRBV14
CASSPRQGAEGYTF
>TRBD2|TRBJ2-3|TRBV5-1
CASRSGTSGLVDTQYF
>-|TRBJ1-1|TRBV10-3
CAISESGSEAFF
>-|TRBJ2-3|TRBV12-3/TRBV12-4
CASSRGLTSTDTQYF
>-|TRBJ1-2|TRBV5-1
CASSLAVSDSANYGYTF
>-|TRBJ1-6|TRBV5-6
CASSPGRVNSPLHF
>-|TRBJ2-1|TRBV18
CASSPPGGPRYF
>TRBD1|TRBJ1-1|TRBV12-3/TRBV12-4
CASSLGLAGGTEAFF
>-|TRBJ2-7|TRBV20-1
CSAFTSQVPYEQYF
>TRBD1|TRBJ1-2|TRBV6-6
CASSNYRGSYGYTF
>-|TRBJ1-3|TRBV7-9
CASSQPQAGNTIYF
>-|TRBJ2-2|TRBV20-1
CSGGRPSTGELFF
>TRBD1|TRBJ1-5|TRBV28
CASSGTGTGGFQPQHF
>-|TRBJ2-1|TRBV20-1
CSARGQRRRSYNEQFF
>-|TRBJ1-1|TRBV5-1
CASSIGHTQGTEAFF
>TRBD1|TRBJ2-7|TRBV20-1
CSGTDRGQAYEQYF
>-|TRBJ1-2|TRBV2
CASSPRQDHNYGYTF
>-|TRBJ2-2|TRBV11-3
CASSLEGGNTGELFF
>-|TRBJ1-1|TRBV2
CASSEAGGTTEAFF